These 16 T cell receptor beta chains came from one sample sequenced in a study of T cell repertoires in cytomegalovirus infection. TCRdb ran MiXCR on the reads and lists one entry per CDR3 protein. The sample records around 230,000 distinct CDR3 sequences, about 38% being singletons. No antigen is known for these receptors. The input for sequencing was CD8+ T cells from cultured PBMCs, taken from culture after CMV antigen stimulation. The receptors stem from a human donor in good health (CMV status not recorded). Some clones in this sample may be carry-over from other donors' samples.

CDR3 protein: CSAEDNNNEQFF. The CDR3 DNA sequence: TGCAGCGCGGAGGACAACAACAATGAGCAGTTCTTC. The chain recombines TRBV29-1 with TRBJ2-1; D might be TRBD1 or TRBD2, each matching 5 bases. CDR1 and CDR2 (germline): SQVTM, ANQGSEA. The CDR3 loop spans 12 amino acids. Trimming removed 7 bases from V and 5 bases from J, with 12 bases in between.

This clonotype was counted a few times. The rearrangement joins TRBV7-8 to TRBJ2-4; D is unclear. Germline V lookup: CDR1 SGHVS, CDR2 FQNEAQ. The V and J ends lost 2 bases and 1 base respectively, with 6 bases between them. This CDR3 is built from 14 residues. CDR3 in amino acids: CASSLKAAKNIQYF. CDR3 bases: TGTGCCAGCAGCTTAAAGGCGGCCAAAAACATTCAGTACTTC.

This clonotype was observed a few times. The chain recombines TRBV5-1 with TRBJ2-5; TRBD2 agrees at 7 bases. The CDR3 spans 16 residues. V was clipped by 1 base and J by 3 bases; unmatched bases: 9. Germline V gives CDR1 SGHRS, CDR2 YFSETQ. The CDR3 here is CASSLLGGRGKETQYF. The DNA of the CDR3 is TGCGCCAGCAGCTTGCTGGGCGGGAGAGGGAAAGAGACCCAGTACTTC.

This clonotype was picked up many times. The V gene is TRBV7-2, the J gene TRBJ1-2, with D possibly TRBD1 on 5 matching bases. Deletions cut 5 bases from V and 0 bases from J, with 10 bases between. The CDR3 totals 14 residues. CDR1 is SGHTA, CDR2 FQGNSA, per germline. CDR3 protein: CASSPGGSNYGYTF. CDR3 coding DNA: TGTGCCAGCAGCCCGGGGGGGTCTAACTATGGCTACACCTTC.

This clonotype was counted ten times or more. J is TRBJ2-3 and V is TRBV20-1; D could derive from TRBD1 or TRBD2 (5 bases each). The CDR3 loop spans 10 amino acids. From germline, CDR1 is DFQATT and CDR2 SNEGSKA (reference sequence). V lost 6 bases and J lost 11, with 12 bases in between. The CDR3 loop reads CSARDRWQYF. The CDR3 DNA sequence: TGCAGTGCCAGGGACCGGTGGCAGTATTTT.

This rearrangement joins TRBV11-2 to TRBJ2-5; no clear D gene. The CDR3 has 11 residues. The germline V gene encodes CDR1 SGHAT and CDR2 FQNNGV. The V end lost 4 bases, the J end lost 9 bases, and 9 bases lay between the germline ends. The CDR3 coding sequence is TGTGCCAGCAGCTCCCGCCAAGCCCAGTACTTC. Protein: CASSSRQAQYF. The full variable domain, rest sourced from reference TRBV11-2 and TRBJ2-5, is EAGVAQSPRYKIIEKRQSVAFWCNPISGHATLYWYQQILGQGPKLLIQFQNNGVVDDSQLPKDRFSAERLKGVDSTLKIQPAKLEDSAVYLCASSSRQAQYFGPGTRLLVL.

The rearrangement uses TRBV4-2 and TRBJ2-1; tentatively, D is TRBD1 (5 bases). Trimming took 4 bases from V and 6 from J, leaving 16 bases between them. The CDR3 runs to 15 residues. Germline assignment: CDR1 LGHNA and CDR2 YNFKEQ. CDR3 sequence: CASSPDLDTTNEQFF. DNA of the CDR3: TGTGCCAGCAGCCCCGATCTGGACACAACCAATGAGCAGTTCTTC.

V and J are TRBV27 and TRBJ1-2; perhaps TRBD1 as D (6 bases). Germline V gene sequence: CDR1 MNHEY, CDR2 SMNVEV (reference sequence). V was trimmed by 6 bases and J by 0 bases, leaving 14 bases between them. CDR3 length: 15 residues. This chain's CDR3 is CASRPSGQTNYGYTF. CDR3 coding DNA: TGTGCCAGCAGACCCTCCGGACAGACTAACTATGGCTACACCTTC.

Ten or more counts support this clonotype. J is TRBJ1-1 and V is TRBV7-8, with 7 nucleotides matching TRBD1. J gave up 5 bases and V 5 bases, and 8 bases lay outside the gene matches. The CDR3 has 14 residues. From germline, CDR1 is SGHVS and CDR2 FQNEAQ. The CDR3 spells CASSLRQGSTEAFF. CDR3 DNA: TGTGCCAGCAGCCTCCGACAGGGTTCAACTGAAGCTTTCTTT.

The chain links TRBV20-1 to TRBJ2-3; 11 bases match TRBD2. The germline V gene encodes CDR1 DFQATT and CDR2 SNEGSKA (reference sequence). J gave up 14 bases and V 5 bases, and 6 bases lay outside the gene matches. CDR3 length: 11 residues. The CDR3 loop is CSAPPSGRPYF. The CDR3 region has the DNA TGCAGTGCTCCCCCTAGCGGGAGGCCGTATTTT.

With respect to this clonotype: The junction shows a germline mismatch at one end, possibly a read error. CDR3 coding DNA: TGTGCCAGCAGACCTGACGGGACCTACGAACAGTACTTC. Translated: CASRPDGTYEQYF. The chain uses TRBV7-9 and TRBJ2-7; D may correspond to TRBD1 or TRBD2 (5 bases each). CDR3 length: 13 residues. Per germline, CDR1 SEHNR and CDR2 FQNEAQ (reference sequence).

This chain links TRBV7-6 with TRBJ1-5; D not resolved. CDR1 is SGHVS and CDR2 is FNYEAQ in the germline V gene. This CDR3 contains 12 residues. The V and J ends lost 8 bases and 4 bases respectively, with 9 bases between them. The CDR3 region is CASSTLNQPQHF. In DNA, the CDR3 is TGTGCCAGCTCCACACTAAATCAGCCCCAGCATTTT.

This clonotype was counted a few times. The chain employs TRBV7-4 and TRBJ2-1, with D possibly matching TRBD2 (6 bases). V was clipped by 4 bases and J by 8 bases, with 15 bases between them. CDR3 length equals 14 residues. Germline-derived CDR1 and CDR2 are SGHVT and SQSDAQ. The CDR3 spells CASSSPRGGDEQFF. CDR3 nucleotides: TGTGCCAGCAGCTCCCCTCGGGGAGGAGATGAGCAGTTCTTC.

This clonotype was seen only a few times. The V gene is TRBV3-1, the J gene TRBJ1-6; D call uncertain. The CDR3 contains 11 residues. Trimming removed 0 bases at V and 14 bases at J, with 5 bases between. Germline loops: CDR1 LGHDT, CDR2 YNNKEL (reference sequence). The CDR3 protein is CASSQDRALHF. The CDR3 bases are TGTGCCAGCAGCCAAGATCGGGCCCTCCACTTT.

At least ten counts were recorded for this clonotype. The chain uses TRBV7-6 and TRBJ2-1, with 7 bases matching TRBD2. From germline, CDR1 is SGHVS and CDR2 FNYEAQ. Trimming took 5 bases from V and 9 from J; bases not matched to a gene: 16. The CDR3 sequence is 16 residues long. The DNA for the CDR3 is TGTGCCAGCAGCCGCCGGGCTAGCGGCTCTGCCGGTGAGCAGTTCTTC. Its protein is CASSRRASGSAGEQFF.

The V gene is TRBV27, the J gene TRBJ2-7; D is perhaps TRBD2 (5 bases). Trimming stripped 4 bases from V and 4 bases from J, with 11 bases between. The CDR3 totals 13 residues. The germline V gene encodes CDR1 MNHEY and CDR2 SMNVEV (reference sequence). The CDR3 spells CASSSDLAYEQYF. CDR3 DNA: TGTGCCAGCAGTTCCGATCTAGCTTACGAGCAGTACTTC.